These T cell receptor beta chains were read from a single sample in a study of early T cells in non-severe SARS-CoV-2 infection. TCRdb re-derived calls from the 5' RACE reads in MiXCR, one entry per CDR3 protein. The sample includes roughly 50,000 distinct CDR3 sequences, about 7.7% of them seen just once. Sample: whole blood, taken at baseline. These receptor sequences come from an adult who was a healthcare worker with PCR-confirmed SARS-CoV-2 infection or an uninfected control (not recorded which). CDR3s leave out the opening cysteine and the closing phenylalanine or tryptophan. Clone size is shown for a subset of rows, as once, few, many or a class of expanded clone.

V	J	size	CDR3
TRBV24-1	TRBJ1-1	many	ATSDRTGLNEAF
TRBV29-1	TRBJ2-3	many	SAQNQAGEMDTQY
TRBV12-3/TRBV12-4	TRBJ2-3	-	ACSPLGGTSTDTQY
TRBV20-1	TRBJ1-6	few	SASRGSPGENSPLH
TRBV30	TRBJ1-5	many	AWTAPDTLGQPQH
TRBV7-6	TRBJ2-1	many	ASSSPGLAGIEQF
TRBV6-5	TRBJ2-5	few	ASSYNSAKETQY
TRBV29-1	TRBJ2-2	many	SADLVLAGGNTGELF
TRBV12-3/TRBV12-4	TRBJ2-7	-	ASSSGVYGNEQY
TRBV2	TRBJ1-5	-	ASSRTGPNQPQH
TRBV30	TRBJ1-6	-	AWTGNNSPLH
TRBV12-3/TRBV12-4	TRBJ2-4	few	ASSFGTENIQY
TRBV4-1	TRBJ2-7	few	ASSQEKAGLAGTRYEQY